This T cell receptor (beta chain) was sequenced in a study of CD8+CD57+ T cells in acquired aplastic anemia. V was pared by 2 bases and J by 5 bases, with 8 bases of the junction left unmatched. Germline loops: CDR1 KGHDR, CDR2 SFDVKD. The CDR3 extends over 17 amino acids. Genomic DNA, serving as template, underwent TCR beta VDJ and CDR3 profiling. Using its own MiXCR run on the reads, TCRdb lists one record per CDR3 protein. The top ten clones hold about 0.8% of a sample with approximately 470,000 distinct CDR3 sequences, around 32% of them seen once. Sequenced patients had shown CD8+CD57+ cell expansion by flow cytometry.

The chain joins TRBV24-1 to TRBJ2-1, with 10 bases identical to TRBD2. The sample taken for sequencing was sorted CD4+, CD8+, or CD8+CD57+ T cells (not recorded which) from PBMCs. The sequence came from a human donor with aplastic anemia. CDR3 region: CATSDSPRTSGNNEQFF. The DNA of the CDR3 is TGTGCCACCAGTGATTCCCCCCGGACTAGCGGAAACAATGAGCAGTTCTTC.